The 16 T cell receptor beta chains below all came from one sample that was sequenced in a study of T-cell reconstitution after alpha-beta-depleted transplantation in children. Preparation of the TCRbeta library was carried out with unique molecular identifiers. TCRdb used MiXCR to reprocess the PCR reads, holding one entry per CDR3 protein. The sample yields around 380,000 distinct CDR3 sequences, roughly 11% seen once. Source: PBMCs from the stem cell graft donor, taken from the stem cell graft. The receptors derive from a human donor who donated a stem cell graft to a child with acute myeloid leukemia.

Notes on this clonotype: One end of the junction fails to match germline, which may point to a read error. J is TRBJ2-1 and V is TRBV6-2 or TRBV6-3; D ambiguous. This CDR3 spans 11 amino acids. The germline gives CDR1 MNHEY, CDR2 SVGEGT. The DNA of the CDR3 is TGTGCCGGCGGTATTCCCAATGAACAGTTCTTC. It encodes CAGGIPNEQFF.

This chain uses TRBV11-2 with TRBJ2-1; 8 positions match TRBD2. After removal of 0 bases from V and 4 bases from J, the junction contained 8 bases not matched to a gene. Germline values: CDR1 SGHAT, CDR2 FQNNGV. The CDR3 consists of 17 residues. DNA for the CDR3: TGTGCCAGCAGCTTAGAAGCGGGGGATTCCGCTTACAATGAGCAGTTCTTC. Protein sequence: CASSLEAGDSAYNEQFF.

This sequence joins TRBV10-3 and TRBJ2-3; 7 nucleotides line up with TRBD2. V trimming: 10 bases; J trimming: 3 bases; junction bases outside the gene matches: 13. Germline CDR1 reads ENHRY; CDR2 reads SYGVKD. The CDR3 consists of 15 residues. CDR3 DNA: TGTGCCACCCTGGGGCCAGCGGGAAGGACAGATACGCAGTATTTT. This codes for CATLGPAGRTDTQYF.

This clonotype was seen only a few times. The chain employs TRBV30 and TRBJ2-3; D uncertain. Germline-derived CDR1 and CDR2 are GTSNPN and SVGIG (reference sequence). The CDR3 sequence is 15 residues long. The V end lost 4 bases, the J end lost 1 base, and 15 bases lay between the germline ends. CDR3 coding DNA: TGTGCCTGGATTGGCGGAAAAGGCGGCACAGATACGCAGTATTTT. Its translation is CAWIGGKGGTDTQYF.

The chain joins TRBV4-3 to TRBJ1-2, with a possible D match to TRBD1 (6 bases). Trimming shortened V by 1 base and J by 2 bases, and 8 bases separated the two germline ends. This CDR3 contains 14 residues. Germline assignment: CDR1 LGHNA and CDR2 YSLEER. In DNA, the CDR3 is TGCGCCAGCAGCCAAGGACAGGAGAACTATGGCTACACCTTC. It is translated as CASSQGQENYGYTF.

The CDR3 nucleotides are TGTGCCAGCAGCTTAGGACGGGGAGGGTGGGCTTACAATGAGCAGTTCTTC. Translating gives CASSLGRGGWAYNEQFF. The chain carries TRBV7-6 and TRBJ2-1; 7 nucleotides line up with TRBD2. V gave up 1 base and J gave up 4 bases; unmatched junction bases: 10. Per germline, CDR1 SGHVS and CDR2 FNYEAQ. The CDR3 extends over 17 amino acids.

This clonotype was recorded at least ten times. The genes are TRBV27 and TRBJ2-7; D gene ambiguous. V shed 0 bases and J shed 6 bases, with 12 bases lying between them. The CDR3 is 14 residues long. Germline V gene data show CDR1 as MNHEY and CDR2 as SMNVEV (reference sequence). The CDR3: CASSLSTMSAEQYF. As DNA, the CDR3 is TGTGCCAGCAGTTTATCAACCATGTCCGCCGAGCAGTACTTC.

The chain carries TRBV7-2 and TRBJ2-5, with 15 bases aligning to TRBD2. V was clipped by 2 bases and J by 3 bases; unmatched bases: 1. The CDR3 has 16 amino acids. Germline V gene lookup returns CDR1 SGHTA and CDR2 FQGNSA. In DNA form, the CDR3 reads TGTGCCAGCAGCTTAAGGACTAGCGGGGGGGAAGAGACCCAGTACTTC. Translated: CASSLRTSGGEETQYF.

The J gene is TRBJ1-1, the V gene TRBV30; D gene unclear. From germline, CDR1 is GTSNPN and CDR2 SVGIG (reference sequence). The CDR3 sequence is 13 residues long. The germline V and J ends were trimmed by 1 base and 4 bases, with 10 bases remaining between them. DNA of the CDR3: TGTGCCTGGAGTGCTAAGGACGGCACTGAAGCTTTCTTT. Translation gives CAWSAKDGTEAFF.

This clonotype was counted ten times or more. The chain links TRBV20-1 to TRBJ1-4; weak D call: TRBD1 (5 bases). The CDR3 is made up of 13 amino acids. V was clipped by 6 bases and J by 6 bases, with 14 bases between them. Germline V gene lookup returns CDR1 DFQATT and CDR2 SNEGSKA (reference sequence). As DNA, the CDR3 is TGCAGTGCCGCGGGACCCTCTTATGAAAAACTGTTTTTT. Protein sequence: CSAAGPSYEKLFF.

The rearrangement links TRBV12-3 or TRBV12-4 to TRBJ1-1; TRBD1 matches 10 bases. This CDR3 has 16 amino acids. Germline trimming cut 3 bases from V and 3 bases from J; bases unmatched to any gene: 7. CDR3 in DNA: TGTGCCAGCAGTTTTAGGGGACAGGGGCACGACACTGAAGCTTTCTTT. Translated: CASSFRGQGHDTEAFF.

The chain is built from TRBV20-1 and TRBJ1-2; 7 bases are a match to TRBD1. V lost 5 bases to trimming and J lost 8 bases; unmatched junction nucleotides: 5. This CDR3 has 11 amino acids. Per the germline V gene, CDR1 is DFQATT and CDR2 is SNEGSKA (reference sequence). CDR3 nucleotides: TGCAGTGCTCACAGGGGCCGGGGCTACACCTTC. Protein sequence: CSAHRGRGYTF.

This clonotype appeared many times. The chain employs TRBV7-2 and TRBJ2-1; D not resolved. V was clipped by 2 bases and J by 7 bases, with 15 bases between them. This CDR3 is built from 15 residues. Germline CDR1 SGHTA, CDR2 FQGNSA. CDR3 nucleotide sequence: TGTGCCAGCAGCTTACCTCCAGCGCCTTCTAATGAGCAGTTCTTC. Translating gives CASSLPPAPSNEQFF. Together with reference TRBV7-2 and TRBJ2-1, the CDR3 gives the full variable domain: GAGVSQSPSNKVTEKGKDVELRCDPISGHTALYWYRQSLGQGLEFLIYFQGNSAPDKSGLPSDRFSAERTGGSVSTLTIQRTQQEDSAVYLCASSLPPAPSNEQFFGPGTRLTVL.

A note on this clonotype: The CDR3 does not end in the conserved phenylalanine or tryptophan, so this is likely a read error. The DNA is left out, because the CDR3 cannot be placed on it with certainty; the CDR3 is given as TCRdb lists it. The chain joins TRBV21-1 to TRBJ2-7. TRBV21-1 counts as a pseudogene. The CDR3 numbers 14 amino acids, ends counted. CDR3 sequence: CARLSNRRTNEQYL.

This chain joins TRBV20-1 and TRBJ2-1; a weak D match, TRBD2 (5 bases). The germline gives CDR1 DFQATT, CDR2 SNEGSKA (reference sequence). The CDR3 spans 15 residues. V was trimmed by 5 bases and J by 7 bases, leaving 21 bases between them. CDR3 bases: TGCAGTGCTTGGCATGGGAACGGGAATAGGAATGAGCAGTTCTTC. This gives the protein CSAWHGNGNRNEQFF.

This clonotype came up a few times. The CDR3 region is CAIRADRVEQYF. The CDR3 bases are TGTGCCATCAGGGCGGACAGGGTCGAGCAGTACTTC. The chain combines TRBV10-3 with TRBJ2-7, with TRBD1 matching 8 bases. Germline V gene data show CDR1 as ENHRY and CDR2 as SYGVKD. V trimming: 6 bases; J trimming: 6 bases; junction bases outside the gene matches: 4. This CDR3 is built from 12 residues.